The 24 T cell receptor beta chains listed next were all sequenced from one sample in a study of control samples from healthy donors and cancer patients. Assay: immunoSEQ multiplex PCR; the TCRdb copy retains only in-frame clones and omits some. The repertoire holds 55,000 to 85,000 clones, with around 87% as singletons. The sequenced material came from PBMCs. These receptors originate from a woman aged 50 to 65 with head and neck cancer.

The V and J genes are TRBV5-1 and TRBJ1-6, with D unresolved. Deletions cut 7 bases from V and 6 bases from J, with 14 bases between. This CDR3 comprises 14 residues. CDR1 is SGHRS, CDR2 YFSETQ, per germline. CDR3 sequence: CASQNGEPNSPLHF. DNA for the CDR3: TGCGCCAGCCAAAACGGGGAACCTAATTCACCCCTCCACTTT. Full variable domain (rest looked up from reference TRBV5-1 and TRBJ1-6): KAGVTQTPRYLIKTRGQQVTLSCSPISGHRSVSWYQQTPGQGLQFLFEYFSETQRNKGNFPGRFSGRQFSNSRSEMNVSTLELGDSALYLCASQNGEPNSPLHFGNGTRLTVT.

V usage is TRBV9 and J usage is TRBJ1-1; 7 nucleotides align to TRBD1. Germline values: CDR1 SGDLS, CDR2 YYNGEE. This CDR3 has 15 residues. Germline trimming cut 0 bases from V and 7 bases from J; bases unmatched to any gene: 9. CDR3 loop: CASSVVARGQSEAFF. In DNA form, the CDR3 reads TGTGCCAGCAGCGTAGTCGCGAGGGGGCAGAGTGAAGCTTTCTTT.

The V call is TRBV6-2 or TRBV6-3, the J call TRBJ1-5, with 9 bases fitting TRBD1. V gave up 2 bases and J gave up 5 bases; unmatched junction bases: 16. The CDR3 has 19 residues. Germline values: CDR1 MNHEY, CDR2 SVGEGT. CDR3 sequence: CASSYVLADRGMRDQPQHF. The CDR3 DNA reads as TGTGCCAGCAGTTACGTTTTAGCGGACAGGGGTATGAGGGATCAGCCCCAGCATTTT.

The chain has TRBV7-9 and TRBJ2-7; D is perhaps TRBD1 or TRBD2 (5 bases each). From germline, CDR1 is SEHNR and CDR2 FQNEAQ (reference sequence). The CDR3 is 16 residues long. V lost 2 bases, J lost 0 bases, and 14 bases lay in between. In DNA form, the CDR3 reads TGTGCCAGCAGCTTACCCAGTGGGGGTGCCTCCTACGAGCAGTACTTC. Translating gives CASSLPSGGASYEQYF.

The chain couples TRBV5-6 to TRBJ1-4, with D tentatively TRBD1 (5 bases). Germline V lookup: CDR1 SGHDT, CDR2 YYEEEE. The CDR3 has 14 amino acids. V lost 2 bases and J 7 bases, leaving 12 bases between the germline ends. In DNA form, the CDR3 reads TGTGCCAGCAGCTTAGCAGGGACGGGTGAAAAACTGTTTTTT. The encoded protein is CASSLAGTGEKLFF.

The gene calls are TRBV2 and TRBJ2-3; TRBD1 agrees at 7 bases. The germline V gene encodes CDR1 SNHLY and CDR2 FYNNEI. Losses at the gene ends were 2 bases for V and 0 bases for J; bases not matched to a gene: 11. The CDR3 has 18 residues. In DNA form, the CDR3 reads TGTGCCAGCAGTGAACCCCTCGGCCAGGGGGTGAGCACAGATACGCAGTATTTT. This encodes CASSEPLGQGVSTDTQYF. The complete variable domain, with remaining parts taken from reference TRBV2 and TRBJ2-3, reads EPEVTQTPSHQVTQMGQEVILRCVPISNHLYFYWYRQILGQKVEFLVSFYNNEISEKSEIFDDQFSVERPDGSNFTLKIRSTKLEDSAMYFCASSEPLGQGVSTDTQYFGPGTRLTVL.

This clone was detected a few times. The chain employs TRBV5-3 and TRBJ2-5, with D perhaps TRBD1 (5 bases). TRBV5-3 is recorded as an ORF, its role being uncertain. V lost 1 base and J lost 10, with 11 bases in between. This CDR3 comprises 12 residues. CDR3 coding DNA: TGTGCCAGAAGCTTGTCTATGGGGCTCCAGTACTTC. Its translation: CARSLSMGLQYF.

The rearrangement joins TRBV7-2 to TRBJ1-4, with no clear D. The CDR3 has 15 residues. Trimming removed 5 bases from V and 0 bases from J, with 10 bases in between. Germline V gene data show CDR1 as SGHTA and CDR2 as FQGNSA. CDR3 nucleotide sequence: TGTGCCAGCAGCCCCTCTCCTGCAACTAATGAAAAACTGTTTTTT. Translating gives CASSPSPATNEKLFF. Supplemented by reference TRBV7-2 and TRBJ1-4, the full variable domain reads GAGVSQSPSNKVTEKGKDVELRCDPISGHTALYWYRQSLGQGLEFLIYFQGNSAPDKSGLPSDRFSAERTGGSVSTLTIQRTQQEDSAVYLCASSPSPATNEKLFFGSGTQLSVL.

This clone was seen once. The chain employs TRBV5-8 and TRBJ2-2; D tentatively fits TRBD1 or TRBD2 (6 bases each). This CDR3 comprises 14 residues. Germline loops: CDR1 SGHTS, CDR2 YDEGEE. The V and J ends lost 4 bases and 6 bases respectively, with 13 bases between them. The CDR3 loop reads CASSLEGGPGELFF. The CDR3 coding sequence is TGTGCCAGCAGCCTCGAAGGGGGGCCCGGGGAGCTGTTTTTT.

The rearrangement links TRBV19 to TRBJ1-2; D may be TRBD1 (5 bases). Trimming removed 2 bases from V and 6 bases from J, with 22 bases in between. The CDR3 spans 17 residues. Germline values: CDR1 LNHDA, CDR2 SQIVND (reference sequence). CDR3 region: CASSISLSSREKNGYTF. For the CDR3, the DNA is TGTGCCAGTAGTATATCTCTTTCCTCCAGGGAGAAAAATGGCTACACCTTC.

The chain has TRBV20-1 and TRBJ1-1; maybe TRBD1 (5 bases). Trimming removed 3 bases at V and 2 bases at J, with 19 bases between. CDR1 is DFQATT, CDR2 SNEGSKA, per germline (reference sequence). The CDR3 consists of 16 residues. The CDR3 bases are TGCAGTGCTAGTGCTTCAGGGATCCCCGAAAACACTGAAGCTTTCTTT. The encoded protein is CSASASGIPENTEAFF.

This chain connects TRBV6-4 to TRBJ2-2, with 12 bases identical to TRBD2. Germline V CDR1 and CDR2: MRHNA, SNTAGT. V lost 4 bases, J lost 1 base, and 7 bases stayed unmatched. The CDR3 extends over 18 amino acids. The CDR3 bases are TGTGCCAGCAGTGGCACGACTAGCGGGGGAGTGAACACCGGGGAGCTGTTTTTT. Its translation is CASSGTTSGGVNTGELFF.

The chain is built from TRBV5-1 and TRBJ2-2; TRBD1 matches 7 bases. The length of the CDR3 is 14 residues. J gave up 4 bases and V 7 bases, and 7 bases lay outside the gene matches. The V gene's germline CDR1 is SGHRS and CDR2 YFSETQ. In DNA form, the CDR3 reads TGCGCCAGCTTCCCAGGGGGTGGCACCGGGGAGCTGTTTTTT. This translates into CASFPGGGTGELFF.

The CDR3 reads CASSPRTGSTEAFF. DNA of the CDR3: TGTGCCAGCAGCCCTCGGACAGGGTCCACTGAAGCTTTCTTT. This chain uses TRBV7-2 with TRBJ1-1, with 8 bases aligning to TRBD1. Unmatched junction bases numbered 6, after V lost 5 bases and J lost 4 bases. CDR1 is SGHTA and CDR2 is FQGNSA in the germline V gene. This CDR3 has 14 residues.

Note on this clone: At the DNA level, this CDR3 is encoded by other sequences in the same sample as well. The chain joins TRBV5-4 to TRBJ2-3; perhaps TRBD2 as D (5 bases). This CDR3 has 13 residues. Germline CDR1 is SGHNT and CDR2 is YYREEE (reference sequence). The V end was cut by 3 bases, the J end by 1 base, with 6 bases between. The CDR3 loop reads CASSSGGTDTQYF. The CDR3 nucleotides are TGTGCCAGCAGCTCCGGGGGCACAGATACGCAGTATTTT.

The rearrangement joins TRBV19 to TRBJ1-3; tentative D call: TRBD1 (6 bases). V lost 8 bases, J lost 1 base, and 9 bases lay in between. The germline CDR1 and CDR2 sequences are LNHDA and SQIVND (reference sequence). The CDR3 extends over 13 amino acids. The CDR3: CASVRGSGNTIYF. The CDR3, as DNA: TGTGCCAGTGTCAGGGGATCTGGAAACACCATATATTTT.

Here the CDR3 DNA reads TGTGCCACCAGTGATTCCGGGACAGGGGGGCCCCCCTACGAGCAGTACTTC. It specifies CATSDSGTGGPPYEQYF. The chain links TRBV24-1 to TRBJ2-7; 11 bases fit TRBD1. Germline V lookup: CDR1 KGHDR, CDR2 SFDVKD. V was clipped by 2 bases and J by 2 bases; unmatched bases: 7. The CDR3 contains 17 residues.

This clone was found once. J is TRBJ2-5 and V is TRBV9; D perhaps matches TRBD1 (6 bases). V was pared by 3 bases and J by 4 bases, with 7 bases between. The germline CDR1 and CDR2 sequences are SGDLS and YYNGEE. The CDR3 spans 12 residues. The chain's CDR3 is CASSARGETQYF. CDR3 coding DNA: TGTGCCAGCAGCGCCAGGGGAGAGACCCAGTACTTC.

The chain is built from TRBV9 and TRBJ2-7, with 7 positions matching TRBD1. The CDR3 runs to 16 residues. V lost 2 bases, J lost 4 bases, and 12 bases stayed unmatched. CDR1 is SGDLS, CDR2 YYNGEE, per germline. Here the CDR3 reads CASSVQDTGTAYEQYF. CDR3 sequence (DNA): TGTGCCAGCAGCGTCCAAGACACCGGGACAGCTTACGAGCAGTACTTC.

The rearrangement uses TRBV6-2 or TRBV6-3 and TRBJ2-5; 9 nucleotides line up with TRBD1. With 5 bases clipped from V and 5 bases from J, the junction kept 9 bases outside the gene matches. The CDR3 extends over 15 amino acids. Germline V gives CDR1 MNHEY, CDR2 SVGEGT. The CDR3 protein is CASSDPVDRGETQYF. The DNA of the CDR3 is TGTGCCAGCAGTGACCCCGTAGACAGGGGGGAGACCCAGTACTTC.

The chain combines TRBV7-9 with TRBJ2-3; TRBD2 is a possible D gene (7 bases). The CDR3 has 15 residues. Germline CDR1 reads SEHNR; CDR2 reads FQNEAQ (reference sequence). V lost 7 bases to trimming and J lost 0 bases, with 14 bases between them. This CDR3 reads CASTWGGPSTDTQYF. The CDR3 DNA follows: TGTGCCAGCACCTGGGGGGGGCCTAGCACAGATACGCAGTATTTT.

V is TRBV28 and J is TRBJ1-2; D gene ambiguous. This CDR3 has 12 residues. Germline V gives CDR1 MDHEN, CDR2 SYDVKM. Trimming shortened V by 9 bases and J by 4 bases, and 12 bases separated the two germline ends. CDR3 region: CASRPSPYGYTF. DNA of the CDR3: TGTGCCAGTAGGCCCAGCCCCTATGGCTACACCTTC.

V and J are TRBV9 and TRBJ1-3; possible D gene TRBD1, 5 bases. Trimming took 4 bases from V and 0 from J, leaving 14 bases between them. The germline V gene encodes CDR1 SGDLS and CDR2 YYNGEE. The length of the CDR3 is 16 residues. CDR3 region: CASSPIMGGSGNTIYF. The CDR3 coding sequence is TGTGCCAGCAGCCCGATTATGGGGGGCTCTGGAAACACCATATATTTT.

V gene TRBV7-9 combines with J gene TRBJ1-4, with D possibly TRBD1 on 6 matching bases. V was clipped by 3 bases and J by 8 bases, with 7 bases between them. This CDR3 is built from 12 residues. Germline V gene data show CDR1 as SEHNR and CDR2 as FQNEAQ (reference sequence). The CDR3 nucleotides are TGTGCCAGCAGCTTCACAGGGGAAAAACTGTTTTTT. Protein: CASSFTGEKLFF.